Following are 23 T cell receptor beta chains from one sample sequenced in a study of T cells in Graves' hyperthyroidism and ophthalmopathy (dated 2019 in TCRdb). The library relied on multiplex PCR. These reads were obtained on an Illumina HiSeq 2000. The TCR beta CDR3 regions were amplified from the RNA transcripts. The TCR CDR3 was subjected to a first round of RT-PCR using the HTBI primer set and the Qiagen OneStep RT-PCR kit. TCRdb trimmed the raw reads at Q25, called clones with MiXCR and kept productive beta chains. Each entry is one CDR3 protein sequence, shown with its most common DNA and genes. This sample comprises 730,000 or so distinct CDR3 sequences, 15% to 20% of them detected only once. The ten largest clonotypes hold about a sixth of the sample. The specimen was blood. The receptors were sampled from a woman between 50 and 59 years old with Graves' hyperthyroidism that later progressed to Graves' ophthalmopathy.

The gene calls are TRBV5-6 and TRBJ1-5; D perhaps matches TRBD1 (5 bases). Germline V gene lookup returns CDR1 SGHDT and CDR2 YYEEEE. V lost 4 bases to trimming and J lost 3 bases, with 14 bases between them. This CDR3 has 15 amino acids. The CDR3 reads CASSLLGGINQPQHF. Written as DNA, the CDR3 is TGTGCCAGCAGCCTGCTCGGGGGGATCAATCAGCCCCAGCATTTT.

Only a few counts were recorded for this clonotype. The chain employs TRBV6-2 or TRBV6-3 and TRBJ2-3; D perhaps matches TRBD2 (6 bases). CDR1 is MNHEY, CDR2 SVGEGT, per germline. The CDR3 runs to 13 residues. Trimming took off 6 bases at V and 4 bases at J, with 11 bases between the two ends. CDR3 protein: CASSRGTADTQYF. For the CDR3, the DNA is TGTGCCAGCAGCCGGGGGACGGCAGATACGCAGTATTTT.

This clonotype was observed a few times. The chain combines TRBV15 with TRBJ1-4; 8 bases are shared with TRBD1. J lost 8 bases, V lost 2 bases, and 13 bases had no gene match. This CDR3 is 17 amino acids long. Germline V CDR1 and CDR2: LNHNV, YYDKDF (reference sequence). CDR3 in amino acids: CATSRINTGGIWEKLFF. In DNA form, the CDR3 reads TGTGCCACCAGCAGAATCAATACAGGGGGAATTTGGGAAAAACTGTTTTTT.

This clonotype has at least ten counts. The chain joins TRBV5-1 to TRBJ2-3, with 7 bases fitting TRBD2. J lost 2 bases, V lost 0 bases, and 9 bases had no gene match. Looked up from germline, CDR1 is SGHRS and CDR2 is YFSETQ. The CDR3 extends over 17 amino acids. The CDR3 nucleotides are TGCGCCAGCAGCTTGGTGGGACTAAATCACCCCACAGATACGCAGTATTTT. This gives the protein CASSLVGLNHPTDTQYF.

The rearrangement joins TRBV2 to TRBJ2-5; D is unclear. This CDR3 has 14 amino acids. Trimming pared 6 bases from V and 0 bases from J, leaving 11 bases between. Germline CDR1 SNHLY, CDR2 FYNNEI. Written as DNA, the CDR3 is TGTGCCAGCAGCCAACAACCCCACCAAGAGACCCAGTACTTC. Protein product: CASSQQPHQETQYF.

V and J are TRBV7-9 and TRBJ2-1; 7 bases line up with TRBD1. CDR3 length equals 13 residues. V lost 10 bases to trimming and J lost 0 bases; unmatched junction nucleotides: 3. CDR1 and CDR2 from the germline V gene are SEHNR and FQNEAQ (reference sequence). CDR3 in DNA: TGTGCCACAGGGGGTAGCTCCTACAATGAGCAGTTCTTC. Its protein is CATGGSSYNEQFF.

The gene calls are TRBV6-1 and TRBJ2-1; weak D call: TRBD2 (7 bases). CDR3 length: 13 amino acids. CDR1 is MNHNS, CDR2 SASEGT, per germline. V was clipped by 0 bases and J by 9 bases, with 9 bases between them. In nucleotides, the CDR3 is TGTGCCAGCAGTGAAGCGCGGGGGCTTGAGCAGTTCTTC. Translation: CASSEARGLEQFF.

This chain connects TRBV18 to TRBJ2-3, with D hard to call. Germline V gene sequence: CDR1 KGHSH, CDR2 LQKENI. The V gene lost 0 bases and the J gene lost 5 bases, with 9 bases spanning the gap. This CDR3 spans 14 amino acids. The CDR3 sequence: CASSPPTELDTQYF. CDR3 sequence (DNA): TGTGCCAGCTCACCACCAACAGAGCTAGATACGCAGTATTTT.

This clonotype has a count of ten or more. The V gene is TRBV11-2, the J gene TRBJ2-7; D gene unclear. The CDR3 consists of 14 residues. CDR1 and CDR2 from the germline V gene are SGHAT and FQNNGV. Trimming removed 3 bases at V and 6 bases at J, with 15 bases between. CDR3 in amino acids: CASSFILPLSEQYF. CDR3 DNA sequence: TGTGCCAGCAGCTTCATTCTACCCCTCTCCGAGCAGTACTTC.

This clonotype was detected only a few times. This chain links TRBV20-1 with TRBJ1-2, with D perhaps matching TRBD1 (6 bases). Germline-derived CDR1 and CDR2 are DFQATT and SNEGSKA (reference sequence). Trimming removed 0 bases at V and 3 bases at J, with 14 bases between. The CDR3 length is 15 residues. The chain's CDR3 is CSARDIETGYYGYTF. CDR3 DNA sequence: TGCAGTGCTAGAGATATTGAGACAGGTTACTATGGCTACACCTTC.

The chain combines TRBV7-3 with TRBJ1-2; D remains ambiguous. Germline values: CDR1 SGHTA, CDR2 FQGTGA. Trimming stripped 5 bases from V and 3 bases from J, with 13 bases between. The CDR3 is 14 residues long. The CDR3 loop reads CASSQTGPYYGYTF. The CDR3 nucleotides read TGTGCCAGCAGCCAAACCGGGCCGTACTATGGCTACACCTTC. The full variable domain, completed using reference TRBV7-3 and TRBJ1-2, is GAGVSQTPSNKVTEKGKYVELRCDPISGHTALYWYRQSLGQGPEFLIYFQGTGAADDSGLPNDRFFAVRPEGSVSTLKIQRTERGDSAVYLCASSQTGPYYGYTFGSGTRLTVV.

The chain uses TRBV10-3 and TRBJ1-1; no firm D call. Trimming pared 0 bases from V and 6 bases from J, leaving 11 bases between. The CDR3 sequence is 14 residues long. From germline, CDR1 is ENHRY and CDR2 SYGVKD. The CDR3 bases are TGTGCCATCAGTGAGTCGCGGCAAACATCTGAAGCTTTCTTT. It is translated as CAISESRQTSEAFF.

The rearrangement links TRBV7-2 to TRBJ2-3, with 8 bases matching TRBD2. The CDR3 runs 18 residues. V was pared by 1 base and J by 1 base, with 10 bases of the junction left unmatched. In germline, CDR1 is SGHTA, CDR2 FQGNSA. CDR3 residues: CASSLVFPGGPGTDTQYF. The DNA for the CDR3 is TGTGCCAGCAGCTTAGTTTTTCCGGGGGGGCCGGGCACAGATACGCAGTATTTT. Based on the CDR3 plus reference TRBV7-2 and TRBJ2-3, the full variable domain is GAGVSQSPSNKVTEKGKDVELRCDPISGHTALYWYRQSLGQGLEFLIYFQGNSAPDKSGLPSDRFSAERTGGSVSTLTIQRTQQEDSAVYLCASSLVFPGGPGTDTQYFGPGTRLTVL.

This clonotype was observed a handful of times. The chain recombines TRBV6-4 with TRBJ2-7; D uncertain. The CDR3 has 12 residues. Germline lookup yields CDR1 MRHNA and CDR2 SNTAGT. Trimming shortened V by 1 base and J by 7 bases, and 8 bases separated the two germline ends. The CDR3 sequence: CASSDWTGEQYF. CDR3 sequence (DNA): TGTGCCAGCAGTGACTGGACGGGTGAGCAGTACTTC.

This clonotype was counted at least ten times. This sequence joins TRBV11-3 and TRBJ2-1; 7 bases align to TRBD2. Losses at the gene ends were 4 bases for V and 5 bases for J; bases not matched to a gene: 11. CDR3 length: 16 amino acids. Germline-derived CDR1 and CDR2 are SGHNT and YENEEA. The CDR3 protein is CASSSRVAGVNNEQFF. The CDR3 bases are TGTGCCAGCAGCTCCCGGGTGGCGGGGGTAAACAATGAGCAGTTCTTC. Full variable domain (rest looked up from reference TRBV11-3 and TRBJ2-1): EAGVVQSPRYKIIEKKQPVAFWCNPISGHNTLYWYLQNLGQGPELLIRYENEEAVDDSQLPKDRFSAERLKGVDSTLKIQPAELGDSAVYLCASSSRVAGVNNEQFFGPGTRLTVL.

This clonotype has only a few counts. J is TRBJ1-2 and V is TRBV7-9; TRBD1 is a possible D gene (6 bases). The V gene's germline CDR1 is SEHNR and CDR2 FQNEAQ (reference sequence). The length of the CDR3 is 17 residues. Trimming shortened V by 2 bases and J by 1 base, and 17 bases separated the two germline ends. CDR3 residues: CASSLPDRSFYNYGYTF. The DNA of the CDR3 is TGTGCCAGCAGCTTACCTGACAGGTCCTTTTATAACTATGGCTACACCTTC.

Comment on this clonotype: A much larger clone lies a single base off, so this may be a read error. The chain is built from TRBV18 and TRBJ2-7, with D perhaps TRBD2 (5 bases). The CDR3 runs to 14 residues. The V gene's germline CDR1 is KGHSH and CDR2 LQKENI. The V end lost 1 base, the J end lost 3 bases, and 10 bases lay between the germline ends. CDR3 nucleotide sequence: TGTGCCAGCTCACCACGGCCGGGGAACTACGAGCAGTACTTC. Amino acids: CASSPRPGNYEQYF.

This clonotype was seen a handful of times. The chain has TRBV10-3 and TRBJ2-1; no clear D gene. V shed 0 bases and J shed 6 bases, with 12 bases lying between them. This CDR3 contains 15 residues. Germline V gene sequence: CDR1 ENHRY, CDR2 SYGVKD. The DNA of the CDR3 is TGTGCCATCAGTGAGTCGGATACTACATCCAATGAGCAGTTCTTC. It encodes CAISESDTTSNEQFF.

This clonotype showed up just a few times. CDR3 bases: TGTGCCAGCAGTCCCCAAGAGACGAACACTGAAGCTTTCTTT. This codes for CASSPQETNTEAFF. The rearrangement uses TRBV27 and TRBJ1-1; no clear D. Germline loops: CDR1 MNHEY, CDR2 SMNVEV (reference sequence). The V and J ends lost 5 bases and 1 base respectively, with 11 bases between them. The CDR3 has 14 amino acids.

The chain is built from TRBV18 and TRBJ2-6; the D is unclear. Trimming took off 3 bases at V and 2 bases at J, with 11 bases between the two ends. This CDR3 region has 16 residues. Germline V gene lookup returns CDR1 KGHSH and CDR2 LQKENI. CDR3 protein: CASSPGSGTGANVLTF. Written as DNA, the CDR3 is TGTGCCAGCTCACCTGGATCTGGGACTGGGGCCAACGTCCTGACTTTC.

The genes are TRBV5-1 and TRBJ1-2; TRBD1 aligns across 9 bases. Trimming removed 0 bases from V and 8 bases from J; junction bases left unmatched: 14. The CDR3 sequence is 17 residues long. Germline V gives CDR1 SGHRS, CDR2 YFSETQ. CDR3 region: CASSLDGTGREYGGYTF. CDR3 DNA: TGCGCCAGCAGCTTGGACGGGACAGGGAGGGAGTACGGGGGCTACACCTTC.

This clonotype turned up a few times. V is TRBV12-3 or TRBV12-4 and J is TRBJ1-3, with a tentative D call TRBD1 (6 bases). Trimming took off 3 bases at V and 4 bases at J, with 13 bases between the two ends. The length of the CDR3 is 15 residues. The CDR3 DNA reads TGTGCCAGCAGTTTGTTGGACAGACCGGGAAACACCATATATTTT. Amino acid sequence: CASSLLDRPGNTIYF.

The table lists this clonotype with many counts. This CDR3 is CASRDTLNTEAFF. The CDR3 DNA reads as TGTGCCAGCAGGGACACGTTGAACACTGAAGCTTTCTTT. This chain joins TRBV27 and TRBJ1-1; tentative D call: TRBD1 (5 bases). Germline V gene sequence: CDR1 MNHEY, CDR2 SMNVEV (reference sequence). Deletions cut 6 bases from V and 0 bases from J, with 8 bases between. The CDR3 consists of 13 residues.